These 27 T cell receptor beta chains originate from one sample sequenced in a study of cytomegalovirus exposure and HLA in healthy donors. A multiplex PCR was run with 60 Vbeta primers and 13 Jbeta primers. Method: immunoSEQ multiplex PCR; TCRdb's copy keeps in-frame clones and lacks some. The sample shows 150,000 to 200,000 clones, roughly 80% of them seen only once. The material sequenced was PBMCs. These receptor sequences come from a male donor in good health and CMV-seropositive.

This clone has only one observation. The chain is built from TRBV7-9 and TRBJ1-2, with D possibly matching TRBD1 (5 bases). V lost 6 bases and J 6 bases, leaving 17 bases between the germline ends. The CDR3 has 14 residues. Germline V gives CDR1 SEHNR, CDR2 FQNEAQ (reference sequence). CDR3 nucleotides: TGTGCCAGCAGACCAGCGGGACTAAGGAATGGCTACACCTTC. Protein: CASRPAGLRNGYTF.

Remarks on this clone: At one end, the junction sequence differs from germline, possibly due to a read error. The chain has TRBV30 and TRBJ2-4; TRBD1 agrees at 9 bases. This CDR3 spans 13 amino acids. CDR1 is GTSNPN and CDR2 is SVGIG in the germline V gene (reference sequence). The CDR3, as DNA: TGTGCCTGGCACCGGGACAGGGAGAACAGTCAGTACTTC. It is translated as CAWHRDRENSQYF.

This chain links TRBV28 with TRBJ1-3, with 8 bases lining up with TRBD1. Looked up from germline, CDR1 is MDHEN and CDR2 is SYDVKM. The CDR3 loop spans 16 amino acids. V gave up 4 bases and J gave up 1 base; unmatched junction bases: 6. CDR3 sequence (DNA): TGTGCCAGCAGTTCACCAGGGGGCGCATCTGGAAACACCATATATTTT. It translates to CASSSPGGASGNTIYF. Full variable domain (missing parts from reference TRBV28 and TRBJ1-3): DVKVTQSSRYLVKRTGEKVFLECVQDMDHENMFWYRQDPGLGLRLIYFSYDVKMKEKGDIPEGYSVSREKKERFSLILESASTNQTSMYLCASSSPGGASGNTIYFGEGSWLTVV.

In the case of this clone: The same CDR3 can be traced to other DNA sequences in this sample. This chain uses TRBV27 with TRBJ2-1; the match to TRBD2 covers 12 bases. The CDR3 runs to 15 residues. Germline CDR1 MNHEY, CDR2 SMNVEV (reference sequence). V shed 6 bases and J 3 bases; nucleotides not matched to a gene: 3. This CDR3 is CASSSGLAGYNEQFF. CDR3 sequence (DNA): TGTGCCAGCAGCTCGGGACTAGCGGGCTACAATGAGCAGTTCTTC.

The chain recombines TRBV4-3 with TRBJ2-7; D gene uncertain. CDR1 and CDR2 (germline): LGHNA, YSLEER. The CDR3 loop spans 15 amino acids. Deletions cut 0 bases from V and 3 bases from J, with 12 bases between. CDR3 in DNA: TGCGCCAGCAGCCAAGATCGGAGCCCTATCTACGAGCAGTACTTC. This encodes CASSQDRSPIYEQYF.

The rearrangement joins TRBV4-3 to TRBJ1-4; 12 bases match TRBD1. The CDR3 is made up of 18 amino acids. Germline CDR1 is LGHNA and CDR2 is YSLEER. V shed 3 bases and J 3 bases; nucleotides not matched to a gene: 8. CDR3 DNA: TGCGCCAGCAGCCAGGGGGACAGGGGGCGCTTAGCTAATGAAAAACTGTTTTTT. Protein product: CASSQGDRGRLANEKLFF.

The chain uses TRBV27 and TRBJ1-1; D not certain. This CDR3 has 10 amino acids. CDR1 is MNHEY and CDR2 is SMNVEV in the germline V gene (reference sequence). Between the trimmed V and J ends, which lost 11 bases and 10 bases, there was a span of 14 bases. The CDR3 nucleotides are TGTGCCTCCGGGGTTAGGGTAGCTTTCTTT. It is translated as CASGVRVAFF.

This clone has a handful of counts. The chain recombines TRBV28 with TRBJ2-5; TRBD2 matches at 10 bases. Germline V gene lookup returns CDR1 MDHEN and CDR2 SYDVKM. Trimming took 8 bases from V and 7 from J; bases not matched to a gene: 10. This CDR3 contains 14 residues. The CDR3 nucleotides are TGTGCCAGCGAGATTAGCGGGAGGATCGGGACCCAGTACTTC. This gives the protein CASEISGRIGTQYF.

V is TRBV5-1 and J is TRBJ1-1; D not resolved. Germline values: CDR1 SGHRS, CDR2 YFSETQ. The CDR3 sequence is 14 residues long. Trimming took off 1 base at V and 5 bases at J, with 12 bases between the two ends. Written as DNA, the CDR3 is TGCGCCAGCAGCTTGTCGGCAGGAGGGACTGAAGCTTTCTTT. Protein sequence: CASSLSAGGTEAFF.

The count of this clone is one. The V gene is TRBV2, the J gene TRBJ1-2; D gene uncertain. Germline CDR1 reads SNHLY; CDR2 reads FYNNEI. The CDR3 loop spans 11 amino acids. Trimming took off 6 bases at V and 8 bases at J, with 10 bases between the two ends. The chain's CDR3 is CASRAASGYTF. The CDR3 DNA reads TGTGCCAGCAGGGCCGCTAGCGGCTACACCTTC.

The chain uses TRBV28 and TRBJ2-7; a possible D gene is TRBD1 (6 bases). CDR1 is MDHEN, CDR2 SYDVKM, per germline. Trimming stripped 6 bases from V and 4 bases from J, with 16 bases between. The CDR3 spans 14 residues. CDR3 protein: CASSLTGVGYEQYF. CDR3 in DNA: TGTGCCAGCAGCCTGACAGGAGTCGGATACGAGCAGTACTTC.

This clone was detected only a few times. The chain couples TRBV19 to TRBJ1-1; D might be TRBD1 (5 bases). Germline values: CDR1 LNHDA, CDR2 SQIVND (reference sequence). The CDR3 spans 16 residues. Trimming cost V 7 bases and J 1 base, with 19 bases left between them. The CDR3 nucleotides read TGTGCCAGTACTAAAGAGGGGCCGTGGGGGAACACTGAAGCTTTCTTT. Protein: CASTKEGPWGNTEAFF.

Note on this clone: At one end the junction does not follow the germline gene, possibly because of a read error. The chain combines TRBV9 with TRBJ1-3; no clear D gene. The CDR3 runs to 15 residues. Germline-derived CDR1 and CDR2 are SGDLS and YYNGEE. CDR3 in amino acids: CVSSVGFSSGNTIYF. DNA for the CDR3: TGTGTCAGCAGCGTAGGGTTCAGCTCTGGAAACACCATATATTTT.

This CDR3 reads CASSLGAGGKETQYF. The CDR3 DNA reads TGTGCCAGCAGCTTAGGAGCGGGGGGCAAGGAGACCCAGTACTTC. This rearrangement joins TRBV7-6 to TRBJ2-5; 9 positions match TRBD2. Germline CDR1 reads SGHVS; CDR2 reads FNYEAQ. V trimming: 1 base; J trimming: 5 bases; junction bases outside the gene matches: 5. There are 15 residues in the CDR3. Based on the CDR3 plus reference TRBV7-6 and TRBJ2-5, the full variable domain is GAGVSQSPRYKVTKRGQDVALRCDPISGHVSLYWYRQALGQGPEFLTYFNYEAQQDKSGLPNDRFSAERPEGSISTLTIQRTEQRDSAMYRCASSLGAGGKETQYFGPGTRLLVL.

The chain combines TRBV18 with TRBJ1-5; unclear D gene. The CDR3 contains 14 residues. Trimming pared 2 bases from V and 1 base from J, leaving 6 bases between. The germline V gene encodes CDR1 KGHSH and CDR2 LQKENI. The CDR3 protein is CASSPVYSNQPQHF. The CDR3 DNA is TGTGCCAGCTCACCAGTCTACAGCAATCAGCCCCAGCATTTT.

The chain employs TRBV4-3 and TRBJ1-2, with a possible D match to TRBD1 (5 bases). This CDR3 spans 14 amino acids. Germline CDR1 and CDR2: LGHNA and YSLEER. Trimming removed 1 base from V and 0 bases from J, with 6 bases in between. CDR3: CASSQGRANYGYTF. CDR3 coding DNA: TGCGCCAGCAGCCAAGGCAGGGCTAACTATGGCTACACCTTC.

The genes are TRBV18 and TRBJ1-5; no clear D. The CDR3 totals 15 residues. V gave up 3 bases and J gave up 0 bases, with 9 bases separating them. Germline CDR1 KGHSH, CDR2 LQKENI. CDR3 coding DNA: TGTGCCAGCTCACCCTCCGAGTATAGCAATCAGCCCCAGCATTTT. Protein: CASSPSEYSNQPQHF.

The V call is TRBV28, the J call TRBJ2-3, with 10 bases identical to TRBD2. Looked up from germline, CDR1 is MDHEN and CDR2 is SYDVKM. This CDR3 comprises 15 residues. Unmatched junction bases numbered 4, after V lost 2 bases and J lost 5 bases. CDR3 nucleotide sequence: TGTGCCAGCAGTTTAAGCGGGGGGGCTAGAGATACGCAGTATTTT. Translated: CASSLSGGARDTQYF.

The chain uses TRBV6-5 and TRBJ1-2; a weak D match, TRBD1 (6 bases). The germline V gene has CDR1 MNHEY and CDR2 SVGAGI. Trimming removed 0 bases from V and 12 bases from J, with 11 bases in between. This CDR3 has 12 amino acids. The CDR3 DNA sequence: TGTGCCAGCAGTTACTCTGGGGGCCCGGACACCTTC. Translated, it gives CASSYSGGPDTF.

The genes are TRBV27 and TRBJ2-1; 10 bases are a match to TRBD2. V was pared by 0 bases and J by 4 bases, with 3 bases of the junction left unmatched. The CDR3 totals 16 residues. Germline CDR1 reads MNHEY; CDR2 reads SMNVEV (reference sequence). CDR3 sequence (DNA): TGTGCCAGCAGTTTATCGCTAGCGGGGGAGTACAATGAGCAGTTCTTC. Its protein is CASSLSLAGEYNEQFF.

J is TRBJ2-1 and V is TRBV7-2; 12 nucleotides align to TRBD2. V lost 2 bases to trimming and J lost 3 bases; unmatched junction nucleotides: 2. Germline CDR1 SGHTA, CDR2 FQGNSA. The CDR3 totals 16 residues. CDR3 coding DNA: TGTGCCAGCAGCTTAAGGACTAGCGGGATCTACAATGAGCAGTTCTTC. It specifies CASSLRTSGIYNEQFF.

The V and J genes are TRBV25-1 and TRBJ1-4; D unresolved. Trimming took off 3 bases at V and 7 bases at J, with 15 bases between the two ends. Germline lookup yields CDR1 MGHDK and CDR2 SYGVNS. The CDR3 totals 15 residues. The chain's CDR3 is CASSDRKVAGEKLFF. CDR3 in DNA: TGTGCCAGCAGTGATAGAAAAGTAGCGGGTGAAAAACTGTTTTTT.

This clone was counted once. This chain uses TRBV5-1 with TRBJ1-4; 8 nucleotides match TRBD1. The CDR3 consists of 16 residues. Germline V gene lookup returns CDR1 SGHRS and CDR2 YFSETQ. Trimming removed 1 base from V and 2 bases from J; junction bases left unmatched: 4. The CDR3 nucleotides read TGCGCCAGCAGCTTGTATAGACAGGGGACTAATGAAAAACTGTTTTTT. Its translation: CASSLYRQGTNEKLFF.

This clone has more than one count but fewer than ten. The gene calls are TRBV2 and TRBJ1-1; D remains unclear. V gave up 6 bases and J gave up 2 bases, with 13 bases separating them. The CDR3 extends over 14 amino acids. CDR1 SNHLY and CDR2 FYNNEI come from the germline V gene. As DNA, the CDR3 is TGTGCCAGCAGCGCGAGTCGAGCTAACACTGAAGCTTTCTTT. Amino acids: CASSASRANTEAFF.

The chain employs TRBV7-6 and TRBJ2-1; 10 bases align to TRBD2. The CDR3 has 15 amino acids. Per germline, CDR1 SGHVS and CDR2 FNYEAQ. Trimming at V came to 2 bases and at J to 9 bases, leaving 7 bases not matched to a gene. This chain's CDR3 is CASSLIAGGQSEQFF. CDR3 coding DNA: TGTGCCAGCAGCTTAATAGCGGGGGGCCAGTCTGAGCAGTTCTTC. The full variable domain, rest sourced from reference TRBV7-6 and TRBJ2-1, is GAGVSQSPRYKVTKRGQDVALRCDPISGHVSLYWYRQALGQGPEFLTYFNYEAQQDKSGLPNDRFSAERPEGSISTLTIQRTEQRDSAMYRCASSLIAGGQSEQFFGPGTRLTVL.

The chain is built from TRBV7-9 and TRBJ2-1; weak D call: TRBD2 (6 bases). The CDR3 is 13 amino acids. Trimming took off 10 bases at V and 4 bases at J, with 14 bases between the two ends. Germline CDR1 SEHNR, CDR2 FQNEAQ (reference sequence). As DNA, the CDR3 is TGTGCCAATTCGGTAGCGGAGTACAATGAGCAGTTCTTC. Translation: CANSVAEYNEQFF.

The chain combines TRBV5-1 with TRBJ2-5; 11 nucleotides match TRBD1. V lost 3 bases, J lost 4 bases, and 5 bases stayed unmatched. This CDR3 region has 15 residues. Germline loops: CDR1 SGHRS, CDR2 YFSETQ. The CDR3 DNA reads TGCGCCAGCAGCTCGGCCGGGACAGGGGGAGAGACCCAGTACTTC. This encodes CASSSAGTGGETQYF.